This is a list of T cell receptor beta chains from one sample in a study of shared clonotypes between healthy human individuals. Some clones are missing from TCRdb's copy, which holds only in-frame ones; the method was immunoSEQ multiplex PCR. The table has 550,000 to 700,000 clones, 55% to 85% seen once. Sequences were obtained from memory CD4+ T cells sorted from blood. These TCRs come from a woman aged 25 to 39 in good health. Both conserved end residues are part of each CDR3. D genes are given only for firm matches. Clone size, where shown, is once, few, many, or a class for clones that have expanded.

v_call,j_call,clone_size,d_call,cdr3_nt,cdr3_aa
TRBV5-8,TRBJ1-3,-,-,TGTGCCAGCGGCCGGGGTCGAAACACCATATATTTT,CASGRGRNTIYF
TRBV7-9,TRBJ2-7,once,TRBD2,TGTGCCAGCAGCTTAGGAACGAGCGGGAGGGACGAGCAGTACTTC,CASSLGTSGRDEQYF
TRBV28,TRBJ2-1,-,TRBD2,TGTGCCAGCAGAGGTAGCGGGAGAGGGCCTTACAATGAGCAGTTCTTC,CASRGSGRGPYNEQFF
TRBV19,TRBJ2-7,-,TRBD1,TGTGCCAGCAGCGGTCAGGGGGCCCCCGAGCAGTACTTC,CASSGQGAPEQYF
TRBV5-1,TRBJ1-1,-,-,TGCGCCAGCAGCTTGGGGGAGGACACTGAAGCTTTCTTT,CASSLGEDTEAFF
TRBV7-9,TRBJ2-2,many,-,TGTGCCAGCAGCCTCGGACAGAGCTTGAACACCGGGGAGCTGTTTTTT,CASSLGQSLNTGELFF
TRBV15,TRBJ2-7,-,-,TGTGCCACCAGCCCAAAACAGGGAGAAGCGACCAACTACGAGCAGTACTTC,CATSPKQGEATNYEQYF
TRBV4-1,TRBJ1-2,-,-,TGCGCCAGCAGCCCAGCGAGAACCTCCGGCTATGGCTACACCTTC,CASSPARTSGYGYTF
TRBV28,TRBJ1-5,-,-,TGTGCCAGCAGTACAACCAAGGGGGATAGCAATCAGCCCCAGCATTTT,CASSTTKGDSNQPQHF
TRBV23-1,TRBJ1-4,-,TRBD1,TGCGCCAGCACTCGGGACAGGGGGCGCGTATTCGAGGAAAAACTGTTTTTT,CASTRDRGRVFEEKLFF
TRBV7-2,TRBJ2-1,-,TRBD2,TGTGCCAGCAGCTCTCCCGGGAGGGGAGCCAATGAGCAGTTCTTC,CASSSPGRGANEQFF
TRBV14,TRBJ2-3,once,TRBD2,TGTGCCAGCAGCCCCCTCGGACTAGCGGGAGCAGATACGCAGTATTTT,CASSPLGLAGADTQYF
TRBV7-2,TRBJ1-5,-,TRBD1,TGTGCCAGCAGCCCCTGGGGTACAGGGGTTTTTAGCAATCAGCCCCAGCATTTT,CASSPWGTGVFSNQPQHF
TRBV28,TRBJ2-6,-,-,TGTGCCAGCAACCGACGCTCTGGGGCCAACGTCCTGACTTTC,CASNRRSGANVLTF
TRBV5-1,TRBJ2-5,-,TRBD2,TGCGCCAGCAGGACTAGCGGGAGGGCGGTGGAGACCCAGTACTTC,CASRTSGRAVETQYF
TRBV11-3,TRBJ2-1,-,TRBD1,TGTGCCAGCAGCCCTTCCGGGACAGGGGGTTTCGGTGAGCAGTTCTTC,CASSPSGTGGFGEQFF
TRBV5-1,TRBJ2-1,-,TRBD2,TGCGCCAGCAGCTTGGCCGGGGTCAGCGCATGGACTAGCGGGAGATCAAGGTCCTACAATGAGCAGTTCTTC,CASSLAGVSAWTSGRSRSYNEQFF
TRBV10-1,TRBJ2-2,-,-,TGCGCCAGCAGCCTGACACAAACCGGGGAGCTGTTTTTT,CASSLTQTGELFF
TRBV4-1,TRBJ2-2,-,-,TGCGCCAGCAGCCAAAAACGAACCGGGGAGCTGTTTTTT,CASSQKRTGELFF
TRBV30,TRBJ1-1,-,-,TGTGCCTGGAGTGTAAAGTTGGGGGACCGGGCCCCTGAAGCTTTCTTT,CAWSVKLGDRAPEAFF
TRBV7-3,TRBJ2-3,-,-,TGTGCCAGCAGCCGCAAGGGAAGCACAGATACGCAGTATTTT,CASSRKGSTDTQYF
TRBV4-1,TRBJ2-3,-,TRBD2,TGCGCCAGCAGCCGAGCGGGAGTTGGCACAGATACGCAGTATTTT,CASSRAGVGTDTQYF
TRBV10-3,TRBJ2-2,-,-,TGTGCCATCAGCCCCGGCAGGGGTCGTTCCAGCACCGGGGAGCTGTTTTTT,CAISPGRGRSSTGELFF
TRBV2,TRBJ1-4,-,-,TGTGCCAGCAGTCCCACAGGGAGCGAAAAACTGTTTTTT,CASSPTGSEKLFF